A single sample gave rise to the 4 T cell receptor beta chains below, sequenced in a study of PD-1 blockade in classical Hodgkin lymphoma. Sequencing used immunoSEQ multiplex PCR; TCRdb keeps in-frame clones, though not all of them. Found here are 16,000 or so clones, around four fifths of them singletons; the top ten hold 1%. All patients relapsed after autologous stem cell transplantation, and brentuximab vedotin exposure varied. Magnetic negative selection was used to purify CD4+ T cells from PBMCs that had been thawed. Sequencing was performed on CD4+ T cells from blood, taken at baseline. These receptors were taken from a human donor with classical Hodgkin lymphoma.

The CDR3 is CASRPGGNQPQHF. CDR3 sequence (DNA): TGTGCCAGCAGACCGGGTGGCAATCAGCCCCAGCATTTT. The chain employs TRBV6-6 and TRBJ1-5; D is ambiguous. Per germline, CDR1 MNHNY and CDR2 SVGAGI (reference sequence). The CDR3 extends over 13 amino acids. The ends were cut back, 6 bases at V and 2 bases at J, with 8 bases in the middle.

This chain joins TRBV4-1 and TRBJ1-1; D is undetermined. Trimming took off 6 bases at V and 1 base at J, with 18 bases between the two ends. Germline loops: CDR1 MGHRA, CDR2 YSYEKL. There are 16 residues in the CDR3. The CDR3 nucleotides read TGCGCCAGCAGAAACATCCCCGGAGACGGGAACACTGAAGCTTTCTTT. This translates into CASRNIPGDGNTEAFF.

The gene calls are TRBV30 and TRBJ1-1; TRBD1 is a possible D gene (6 bases). Germline CDR1 GTSNPN, CDR2 SVGIG (reference sequence). The V end was cut by 0 bases, the J end by 5 bases, with 16 bases between. There are 15 residues in the CDR3. CDR3 sequence: CAWSVAPEGGTEAFF. Written as DNA, the CDR3 is TGTGCCTGGAGTGTAGCGCCGGAAGGGGGGACTGAAGCTTTCTTT.

The chain has TRBV5-1 and TRBJ1-1; possible D gene TRBD1, 6 bases. The germline V gene encodes CDR1 SGHRS and CDR2 YFSETQ. There are 15 residues in the CDR3. V gave up 1 base and J gave up 4 bases, with 14 bases separating them. CDR3 residues: CASSLSGTPGTEAFF. The CDR3 nucleotides read TGCGCCAGCAGCTTGAGTGGGACACCGGGCACTGAAGCTTTCTTT.